The 20 T cell receptor beta chains listed next were all sequenced from one sample in a study of human T cells and chemical hapten exposure. TCRdb redid the calling of the RACE reads with MiXCR, one entry per CDR3 protein. The table lists 55,000 to 75,000 distinct CDR3 sequences, roughly 6.6% of them singletons. Time point given: healthy volunteer bleed at 6 weeks. Blood, whole and unfractionated, served as the source for total RNA extraction. Sequencing was performed on whole blood. The receptor source for this set is a female donor in good health. Some clones in this sample may be carry-over from other donors' samples.

The sample holds many counts of this clonotype. The chain couples TRBV19 to TRBJ2-7; TRBD2 might be the D (5 bases). Germline values: CDR1 LNHDA, CDR2 SQIVND (reference sequence). The CDR3 contains 11 residues. Trimming removed 5 bases from V and 4 bases from J, with 6 bases in between. The CDR3 region has the DNA TGTGCCAGTAGTGGCGGGTACGAGCAGTACTTC. The encoded protein is CASSGGYEQYF. Together with reference TRBV19 and TRBJ2-7, the CDR3 gives the full variable domain: DGGITQSPKYLFRKEGQNVTLSCEQNLNHDAMYWYRQDPGQGLRLIYYSQIVNDFQKGDIAEGYSVSREKKESFPLTVTSAQKNPTAFYLCASSGGYEQYFGPGTRLTVT.

This clonotype was observed many times. The chain uses TRBV6-6 and TRBJ2-3; 8 nucleotides agree with TRBD1. The CDR3 runs 18 residues. The J segment lost 2 bases and the V segment lost 4 bases, leaving 14 bases of the junction unmatched. Germline CDR1 is MNHNY and CDR2 is SVGAGI (reference sequence). CDR3 DNA: TGTGCCAGCAGTTTCAACCGGGACAGGAAATATCCCACAGATACGCAGTATTTT. Amino acid sequence: CASSFNRDRKYPTDTQYF.

This clonotype was counted at least ten times. The V and J genes are TRBV20-1 and TRBJ2-7; TRBD2 agrees at 9 bases. CDR1 is DFQATT, CDR2 SNEGSKA, per germline (reference sequence). There are 15 residues in the CDR3. V was clipped by 0 bases and J by 3 bases; unmatched bases: 6. The CDR3, as DNA: TGCAGTGCTAGAGATCTAGCGGGATTAGACTACGAGCAGTACTTC. It translates to CSARDLAGLDYEQYF.

To note about this clonotype: A much larger clone sits a single nucleotide away, making a read error possible. The V call is TRBV21-1, the J call TRBJ2-7; the D segment call TRBD1 is taken from the table without a DNA check. TRBV21-1 represents a pseudogene. This CDR3 has 14 amino acids. CDR3 in amino acids: CASSEARGGSEQYF. The CDR3 DNA follows: TGTGCCAGCAGCGAAGCGCGGGGGGGAAGTGAGCAGTACTTC.

Comment on this clonotype: This sequence may be a read error, since a much larger clone differs from it by one base. V and J are TRBV20-1 and TRBJ2-1; 7 nucleotides agree with TRBD2. CDR1 is DFQATT, CDR2 SNEGSKA, per germline (reference sequence). The CDR3 covers 15 residues. The CDR3, as DNA: TGCAGTGCTAGAGATCCTGGGGGAGGGAGTAATGAGCGGTTCTTC. Its protein is CSARDPGGGSNERFF.

This clonotype was picked up many times. The DNA of the CDR3 is TGCAGTGCCGACCCGGGACAGACAGATACGCAGTATTTT. Protein: CSADPGQTDTQYF. The chain combines TRBV20-1 with TRBJ2-3; 7 nucleotides agree with TRBD1. The CDR3 is 13 residues long. V shed 6 bases, J shed 3 bases, and the junction held 6 bases outside the gene matches. The germline V gene has CDR1 DFQATT and CDR2 SNEGSKA (reference sequence).

This sequence joins TRBV7-2 and TRBJ2-3, with no clear D. The germline CDR1 and CDR2 sequences are SGHTA and FQGNSA. The CDR3 is made up of 16 amino acids. With 5 bases removed from V and 0 bases from J, the gap between germline ends came to 15 bases. CDR3 loop: CASSLAGFSSTDTQYF. CDR3 in DNA: TGTGCCAGCAGCCTTGCCGGTTTTTCTAGCACAGATACGCAGTATTTT.

This clonotype has a handful of counts. The chain recombines TRBV20-1 with TRBJ1-5; the D gene is possibly TRBD1 (5 bases). The CDR3 loop spans 13 amino acids. CDR1 is DFQATT and CDR2 is SNEGSKA in the germline V gene (reference sequence). V was pared by 1 base and J by 4 bases, with 8 bases between. CDR3 bases: TGCAGTGCTAGAGTTGACAGTAATCAGCCCCAGCATTTT. Protein product: CSARVDSNQPQHF.

This clonotype was detected ten times or more. The gene calls are TRBV12-3 or TRBV12-4 and TRBJ2-1; 12 bases agree with TRBD2. J was trimmed by 9 bases and V by 1 base; bases with no gene match: 4. The CDR3 loop spans 15 amino acids. The CDR3 coding sequence is TGTGCCAGCAGTTTAGTGCTAGCGGGAGGGGGTGAGCAGTTCTTC. It is translated as CASSLVLAGGGEQFF.

This clonotype has only a few counts. The rearrangement links TRBV4-2 to TRBJ2-7, with D perhaps TRBD1 (6 bases). CDR1 and CDR2 from the germline V gene are LGHNA and YNFKEQ. Trimming cost V 4 bases and J 3 bases, with 13 bases left between them. The CDR3 covers 14 residues. CDR3: CASSPTGISYEQYF. The CDR3 bases are TGTGCCAGCAGCCCGACAGGTATCAGCTACGAGCAGTACTTC.

At least ten counts were recorded for this clonotype. V is TRBV4-2 and J is TRBJ1-6; D not resolved. V lost 2 bases and J lost 7, with 9 bases in between. The germline gives CDR1 LGHNA, CDR2 YNFKEQ. The CDR3 is made up of 14 amino acids. The CDR3, as DNA: TGTGCCAGCAGCCAAAACAGAGAGAATTCACCCCTCCACTTT. Translation gives CASSQNRENSPLHF.

This rearrangement joins TRBV10-3 to TRBJ2-1; the D is unclear. The V end was cut by 0 bases, the J end by 4 bases, with 7 bases between. The CDR3 consists of 14 residues. The germline gives CDR1 ENHRY, CDR2 SYGVKD. CDR3 sequence: CAISESANYNEQFF. Here the CDR3 DNA reads TGTGCCATCAGTGAGTCGGCTAATTACAATGAGCAGTTCTTC.

This clonotype was counted only a few times. The J gene is TRBJ2-3, the V gene TRBV29-1, with TRBD1 matching over 9 bases. This CDR3 has 15 residues. V lost 3 bases, J lost 4 bases, and 8 bases stayed unmatched. Germline-derived CDR1 and CDR2 are SQVTM and ANQGSEA. The CDR3 coding sequence is TGCAGCGTTGAGAGTGGGACAGGGCCTTCAGATACGCAGTATTTT. Amino acids: CSVESGTGPSDTQYF.

This clonotype was detected many times. V usage is TRBV12-5 and J usage is TRBJ1-1; D not resolved. Germline CDR1 and CDR2: LGHNT and FRNRAP. The CDR3 has 14 residues. V was clipped by 2 bases and J by 1 base, with 8 bases between them. This CDR3 reads CASGLSRQNTEAFF. The CDR3 region has the DNA TGTGCTAGTGGTTTGTCTCGACAGAACACTGAAGCTTTCTTT. The full variable domain, in which reference TRBV12-5 and TRBJ1-1 provide the parts outside the CDR3, is DARVTQTPRHKVTEMGQEVTMRCQPILGHNTVFWYRQTMMQGLELLAYFRNRAPLDDSGMPKDRFSAEMPDATLATLKIQPSEPRDSAVYFCASGLSRQNTEAFFGQGTRLTVV.

This clonotype occurred many times. The gene calls are TRBV12-5 and TRBJ2-1; TRBD2 matches 8 bases. V lost 5 bases and J lost 4; bases outside the gene matches: 7. In germline, CDR1 is LGHNT, CDR2 FRNRAP. CDR3 size: 15 residues. Written as DNA, the CDR3 is TGTGCTAGTGGTCGAGCGGGAGTGGGGTACAATGAGCAGTTCTTC. This encodes CASGRAGVGYNEQFF.

This clonotype was counted only a few times. V gene TRBV4-2 combines with J gene TRBJ1-5; 10 bases fit TRBD1. This CDR3 has 16 residues. V lost 1 base, J lost 2 bases, and 2 bases stayed unmatched. The germline gives CDR1 LGHNA, CDR2 YNFKEQ. The CDR3 sequence: CASSQVGQGGNQPQHF. CDR3 nucleotide sequence: TGTGCCAGCAGCCAAGTTGGACAGGGGGGCAATCAGCCCCAGCATTTT.

This clonotype has ten or more counts. V is TRBV12-3 or TRBV12-4 and J is TRBJ2-3; no reliable D call. This CDR3 has 13 residues. The V gene lost 3 bases and the J gene lost 0 bases, with 4 bases spanning the gap. Here the CDR3 reads CASSFSSTDTQYF. In nucleotides, the CDR3 is TGTGCCAGCAGTTTCTCTAGCACAGATACGCAGTATTTT.

This clonotype was seen at least ten times. The V call is TRBV4-3, the J call TRBJ1-2; D is possibly TRBD1 (5 bases). The CDR3 is 14 residues long. From germline, CDR1 is LGHNA and CDR2 YSLEER. V was pared by 1 base and J by 8 bases, with 14 bases between. DNA of the CDR3: TGCGCCAGCAGCCAAGGGGTGTCAGGGAAGGGCTACACCTTC. Its translation is CASSQGVSGKGYTF.

This clonotype has a count of ten or more. The chain has TRBV4-1 and TRBJ1-5, with TRBD1 matching 9 bases. Germline V gene sequence: CDR1 MGHRA, CDR2 YSYEKL. After removal of 1 base from V and 7 bases from J, the junction contained 5 bases not matched to a gene. The CDR3 length is 15 residues. CDR3 nucleotides: TGCGCCAGCAGCCAAGTGGACAGGGGATCCCAGCCCCAGCATTTT. It is translated as CASSQVDRGSQPQHF.

The chain recombines TRBV6-2 or TRBV6-3 with TRBJ2-7; 10 bases align to TRBD1. The CDR3 is 15 amino acids. The junction had 6 bases not matched to a gene; V was cut back by 5 bases and J by 2 bases. Germline V CDR1 and CDR2: MNHEY, SVGEGT. Written as DNA, the CDR3 is TGTGCCAGCAGTCGGCCCGGGACAGGGGCCTACGAGCAGTACTTC. Protein: CASSRPGTGAYEQYF.